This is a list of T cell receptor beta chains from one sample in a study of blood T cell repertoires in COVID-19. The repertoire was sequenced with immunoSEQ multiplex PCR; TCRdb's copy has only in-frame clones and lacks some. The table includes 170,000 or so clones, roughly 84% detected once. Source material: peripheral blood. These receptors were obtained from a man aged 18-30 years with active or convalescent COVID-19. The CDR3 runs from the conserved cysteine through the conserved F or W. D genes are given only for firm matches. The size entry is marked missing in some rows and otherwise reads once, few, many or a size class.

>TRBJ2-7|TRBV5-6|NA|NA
TGTGCCAGCAGCCGCGTGGGGCCCTCGTACGAGCAGTACTTC
CASSRVGPSYEQYF
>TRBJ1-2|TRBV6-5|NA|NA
TGTGCCAGCAGGGCAGTGGGGCTCCGTGGCTACACCTTC
CASRAVGLRGYTF
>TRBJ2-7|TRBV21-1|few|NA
TGTGCCAGCAGACGGACAGGGAAATTGTGGGGAGCCTACGAGCAGTACTTC
CASRRTGKLWGAYEQYF
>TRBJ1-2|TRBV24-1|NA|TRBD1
TGTGCCACCATCCGGACAGGGACGTTTTGTGGCTACACCTTC
CATIRTGTFCGYTF
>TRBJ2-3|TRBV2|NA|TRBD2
TGTGCCAGCATTTTTGGTTCCAGCGGGAGTGCAGATACGCAGTATTTT
CASIFGSSGSADTQYF
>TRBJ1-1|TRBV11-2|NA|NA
TGTGCCAGCAGCTCTCACAATGAAGCTTTCTTT
CASSSHNEAFF
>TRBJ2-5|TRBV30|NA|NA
TGTGCCTGGAGTGTCGCGGGCGCGGGCTCTGGAAAGACCCAGTACTTC
CAWSVAGAGSGKTQYF
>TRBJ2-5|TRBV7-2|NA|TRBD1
TGTGCCAGCAGCAATACAGGGGGGCAAGAGACCCAGTACTTC
CASSNTGGQETQYF
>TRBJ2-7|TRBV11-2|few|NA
TGTGCCAGCAGCTCCCTTTTCTCGGAACAGGGACACTACGAGCAGTACTTC
CASSSLFSEQGHYEQYF
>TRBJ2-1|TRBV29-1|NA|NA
TGCAGCGCCCGGACTGGGTACAATGAGCAGTTCTTC
CSARTGYNEQFF
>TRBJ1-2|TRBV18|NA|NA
TGTGCCAGCTCACTGTTTGGGGACATTTATGGCTACACCTTC
CASSLFGDIYGYTF
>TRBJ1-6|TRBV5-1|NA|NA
TGCGCCAGCAGCTTGGCCGGTGTTGGTTCACCCCTCCACTTT
CASSLAGVGSPLHF
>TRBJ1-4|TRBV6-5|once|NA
TGTGCCAGCAGCCTCGGGAGGGTAGTCGGTGAAAAACTGTTTTTT
CASSLGRVVGEKLFF
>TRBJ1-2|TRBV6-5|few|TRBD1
TGTGCCAGCAGTTACACGGGACAGGGCCACGGCTACACCTTC
CASSYTGQGHGYTF
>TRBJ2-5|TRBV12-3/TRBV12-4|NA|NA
TGTGCCAGCAGTTCCTCAGGGTCCTTGACCCAGTACTTC
CASSSSGSLTQYF
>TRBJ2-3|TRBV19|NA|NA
TGTGCCAGTAGTATGTACACAGGGAACACAGATACGCAGTATTTT
CASSMYTGNTDTQYF
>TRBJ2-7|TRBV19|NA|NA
TGTGCCAGTAGTACCTTACTAGCAGGGTCCTACGAGCAGTACTTC
CASSTLLAGSYEQYF
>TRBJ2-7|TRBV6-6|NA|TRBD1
TGTGCCAGCAGTCGACAGGGTGACTCCTACGAGCAGTACTTC
CASSRQGDSYEQYF
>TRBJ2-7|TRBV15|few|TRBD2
TGTGCCACCAGCAGGGGAGCAGGGAATCCAGCGGGGGAGCAGTACTTC
CATSRGAGNPAGEQYF
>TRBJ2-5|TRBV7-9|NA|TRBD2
TGTGCCAGCAGCTTAGCCAGCGGGAGGCAAAAGACCCAGTACTTC
CASSLASGRQKTQYF
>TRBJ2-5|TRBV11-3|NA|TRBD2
TGTGCCAGCAGCAGGGGACTAGCGGGGGAACAAGAGACCCAGTACTTC
CASSRGLAGEQETQYF
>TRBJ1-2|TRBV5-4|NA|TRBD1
TGTGCCAGCAGCTTGAATGACAGGGTGCTAGATGGCTACACCTTC
CASSLNDRVLDGYTF
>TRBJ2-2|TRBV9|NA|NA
TGTGCCAGCAGCGTAGTTGGCTCAACCGGGGAGCTGTTTTTT
CASSVVGSTGELFF
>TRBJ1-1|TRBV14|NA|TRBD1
TGTGCCAGCAGCTTCAAACGGGACAGGGTAGCTTTCTTT
CASSFKRDRVAFF
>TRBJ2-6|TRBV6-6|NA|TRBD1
TGTGCCAGCAGTCCTGGACAGGGCATCGCCGGCGGGGCCAACGTCCTGACTTTC
CASSPGQGIAGGANVLTF
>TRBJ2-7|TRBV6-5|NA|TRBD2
TGTGCCAGCAGTTACTCGGGACTAGCGGGAGCCTACGAGCAGTACTTC
CASSYSGLAGAYEQYF
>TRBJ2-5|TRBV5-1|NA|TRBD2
TGCGCCAGCAGCTTGGCGACTAGCGGGGGGCTCAGTGTGGAGACCCAGTACTTC
CASSLATSGGLSVETQYF
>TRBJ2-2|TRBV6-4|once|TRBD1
TGTGCCAGCAGTGCACGACAGGGCCCTGGGGAGCTGTTTTTT
CASSARQGPGELFF
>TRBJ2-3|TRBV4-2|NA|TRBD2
TGTGCCAGCAGCCAGAGGGAACTAGCGGGAGGGTCGGGTACGCAGTATTTT
CASSQRELAGGSGTQYF
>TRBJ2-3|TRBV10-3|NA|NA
TGTGCCATCAGTGTGGGAACGGGGGGCCAAGATACGCAGTATTTT
CAISVGTGGQDTQYF
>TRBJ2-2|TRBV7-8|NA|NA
TGTGCCAGCAGCTTAGACAGGGACCCCGACACCGGGGAGCTGTTTTTT
CASSLDRDPDTGELFF
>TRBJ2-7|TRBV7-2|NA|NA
TGTGCCAGCAGCTTAGCGGGCAGGCCCTACGAGCAGTACTTC
CASSLAGRPYEQYF
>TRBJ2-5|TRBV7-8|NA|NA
TGTGCCAGCAGCTTAAATACAGTAAGACAAGAGACCCAGTACTTC
CASSLNTVRQETQYF
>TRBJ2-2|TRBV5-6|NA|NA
TGTGCCAGCAGCTTGTTTAGTAGGGGCACCGGGGAGCTGTTTTTT
CASSLFSRGTGELFF
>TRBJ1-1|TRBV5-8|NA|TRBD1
TGTGCCAGCAGCAACTACGCGGGGACAGGATCCCAAAACACTGAAGCTTTCTTT
CASSNYAGTGSQNTEAFF
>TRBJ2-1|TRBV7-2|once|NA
TGTGCCAGCAGCTTAGTTAGCGCCTACAATGAGCAGTTCTTC
CASSLVSAYNEQFF
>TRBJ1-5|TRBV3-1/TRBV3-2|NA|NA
TGTGCCAGCAGCCAAGTCACGGGTCAGCCCCAGCATTTT
CASSQVTGQPQHF
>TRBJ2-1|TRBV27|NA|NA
TGTGCCAGCAGTTTACTAACAGGGTTAACCTACAATGAGCAGTTCTTC
CASSLLTGLTYNEQFF
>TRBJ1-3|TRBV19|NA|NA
TGTGCCAGTAGTATCTACGGAGGAGGGAGATTCTCTGGAAACACCATATATTTT
CASSIYGGGRFSGNTIYF
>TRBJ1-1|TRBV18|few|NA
TGTGCCAGTCGAAGGGACTCCATGAACACTGAAGCTTTCTTT
CASRRDSMNTEAFF
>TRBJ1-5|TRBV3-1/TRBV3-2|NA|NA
TGTGCCAGCAGCCAAACCCGGGGGGGGCGAGATAGCAATCAGCCCCAGCATTTT
CASSQTRGGRDSNQPQHF
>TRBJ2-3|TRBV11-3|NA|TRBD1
TGTGCCAGCAGCTCCCCCCGGGACAGGGTCGGAGATACGCAGTATTTT
CASSSPRDRVGDTQYF
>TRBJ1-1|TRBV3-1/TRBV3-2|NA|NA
TGTGCCAGCAGGCAATTAGGGGCTGGCACTGAAGCTTTCTTT
CASRQLGAGTEAFF
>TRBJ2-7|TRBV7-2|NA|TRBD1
TGTGCCAGCAGCTTCGGGACAGGGGTTCGCTACGAGCAGTACTTC
CASSFGTGVRYEQYF
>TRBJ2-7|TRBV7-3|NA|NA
TGTGCCAGCAGCAAAACAGGGGGAGGGTCCTACGAGCAGTACTTC
CASSKTGGGSYEQYF
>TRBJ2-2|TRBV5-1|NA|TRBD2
TGCGCCAGCAGCTTGGTGGCGGGGGGGAACACCGGGGAGCTGTTTTTT
CASSLVAGGNTGELFF
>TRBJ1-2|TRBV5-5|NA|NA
TGTGCCAGCAGCTTGGCGGGGGGGTCTAACTATGGCTACACCTTC
CASSLAGGSNYGYTF
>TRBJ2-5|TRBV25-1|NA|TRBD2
TGTGCCAGCAGGGGACTAGCGGGGGCCCAAGAGACCCAGTACTTC
CASRGLAGAQETQYF
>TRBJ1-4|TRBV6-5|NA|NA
TGTGCCAGCAGCTTTGACCCGGCGGCTAATGAAAAACTGTTTTTT
CASSFDPAANEKLFF
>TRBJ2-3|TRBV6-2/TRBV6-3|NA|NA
TGTGCCAGCAGTCCCCGGGACTTAGATACGCAGTATTTT
CASSPRDLDTQYF
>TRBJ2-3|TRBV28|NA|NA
TGTGCCAGCAGTCTCAACCTAGTCTCTAGCACAGATACGCAGTATTTT
CASSLNLVSSTDTQYF
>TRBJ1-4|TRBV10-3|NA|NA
TGTGCCATACCGGGTCCTAATGAAAAACTGTTTTTT
CAIPGPNEKLFF
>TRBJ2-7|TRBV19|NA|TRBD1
TGTGCCAGTTGGGACAGTCTTTCCTACGAGCAGTACTTC
CASWDSLSYEQYF